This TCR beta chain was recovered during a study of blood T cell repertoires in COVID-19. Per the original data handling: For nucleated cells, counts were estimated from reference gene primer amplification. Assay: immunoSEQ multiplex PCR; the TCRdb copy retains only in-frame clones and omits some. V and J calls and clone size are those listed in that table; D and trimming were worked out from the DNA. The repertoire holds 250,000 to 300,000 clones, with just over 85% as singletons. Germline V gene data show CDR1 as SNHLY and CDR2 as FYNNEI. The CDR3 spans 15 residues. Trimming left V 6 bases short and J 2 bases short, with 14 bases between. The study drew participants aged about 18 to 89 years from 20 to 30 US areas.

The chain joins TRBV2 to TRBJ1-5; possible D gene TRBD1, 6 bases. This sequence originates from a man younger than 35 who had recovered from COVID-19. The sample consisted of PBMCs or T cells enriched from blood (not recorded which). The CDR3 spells CASSYQGWGNQPQHF. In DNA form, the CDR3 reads TGTGCCAGCAGCTACCAGGGGTGGGGCAATCAGCCCCAGCATTTT. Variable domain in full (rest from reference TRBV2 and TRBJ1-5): EPEVTQTPSHQVTQMGQEVILRCVPISNHLYFYWYRQILGQKVEFLVSFYNNEISEKSEIFDDQFSVERPDGSNFTLKIRSTKLEDSAMYFCASSYQGWGNQPQHFGDGTRLSIL.